The 18 T cell receptor beta chains listed next were all sequenced from one sample in a study of cytomegalovirus exposure and HLA in healthy donors (dated by TCRdb to 2015 to 2018). Library generation was performed with the immunoSEQ multiplex PCR assay. A mixture of 60 forward primers for TCR Vbeta segments and 13 reverse primers for TCR Jbeta segments was used in the multiplex PCR. What TCRdb holds here is the immuneACCESS table cut down to in-frame rearrangements. Part of the clones is not present; checked against another copy, under half of the missing clones reflect an unresolved V gene, and the others are unexplained. Within this sample are 90,000 to 140,000 clones, with 13% to 15% of them counted one time only. Together, the top ten hold over 0.65% of the sample. Sequenced: PBMCs. Receptors were obtained from a female donor in good health and CMV-seronegative.

V and J are TRBV4-3 and TRBJ2-1; 9 bases align to TRBD2. The V and J ends lost 0 bases and 5 bases, in that order; junction bases with no gene match: 8. CDR1 and CDR2 from the germline V gene are LGHNA and YSLEER. The CDR3 runs to 17 residues. DNA of the CDR3: TGCGCCAGCAGCCAAGAGACTCGACTAGCGGAAAACAATGAGCAGTTCTTC. Amino acid sequence: CASSQETRLAENNEQFF.

This chain links TRBV10-3 with TRBJ2-5, with TRBD1 as a possible D gene (6 bases). Trimming took 4 bases from V and 2 from J, leaving 8 bases between them. CDR1 is ENHRY, CDR2 SYGVKD, per germline. The CDR3 is 13 residues long. Here the CDR3 reads CAISGQEQETQYF. CDR3 DNA sequence: TGTGCCATCAGTGGACAGGAGCAAGAGACCCAGTACTTC.

This clone was seen a few times. The V gene is TRBV5-3, the J gene TRBJ2-7, with a tentative D call TRBD1 (5 bases). TRBV5-3 is an ORF for which the function is uncertain. The CDR3 totals 15 residues. The V gene lost 0 bases and the J gene lost 1 base, with 11 bases spanning the gap. CDR3 amino acids: CARSLGSGKSYEQYF. In DNA, the CDR3 is TGTGCCAGAAGCTTGGGTTCAGGGAAATCCTACGAGCAGTACTTC.

This clone was counted only a few times. Here the CDR3 DNA reads TGTGCCATCAGTGTTAATAGCGGGAGCTCCTACGAGCAGTACTTC. It codes for CAISVNSGSSYEQYF. The chain has TRBV10-3 and TRBJ2-7; 9 bases match TRBD2. The CDR3 sequence is 15 residues long. Looked up from germline, CDR1 is ENHRY and CDR2 is SYGVKD. V shed 4 bases, J shed 0 bases, and the junction held 4 bases outside the gene matches.

The V gene is TRBV7-9, the J gene TRBJ2-7; no clear D. Germline-derived CDR1 and CDR2 are SEHNR and FQNEAQ (reference sequence). V dropped 4 bases and J dropped 0 bases, with 4 bases sitting between them. There are 12 residues in the CDR3. The CDR3 region has the DNA TGTGCCAGCAGCTCAGTCTCCTACGAGCAGTACTTC. Translation gives CASSSVSYEQYF.

In this sample, this clone turned up a few times. The V call is TRBV29-1, the J call TRBJ1-2; 9 bases agree with TRBD1. This CDR3 is 15 amino acids long. V dropped 4 bases and J dropped 8; count of bases not matched to a gene: 14. The germline V gene encodes CDR1 SQVTM and CDR2 ANQGSEA. The CDR3 loop is CSVALGTGPTGGYTF. The CDR3 DNA reads as TGCAGCGTTGCGCTCGGGACAGGGCCGACGGGGGGCTACACCTTC. The complete variable domain, with remaining parts taken from reference TRBV29-1 and TRBJ1-2, reads SAVISQKPSRDICQRGTSLTIQCQVDSQVTMMFWYRQQPGQSLTLIATANQGSEATYESGFVIDKFPISRPNLTFSTLTVSNMSPEDSSIYLCSVALGTGPTGGYTFGSGTRLTVV.

This chain uses TRBV5-6 with TRBJ2-7; TRBD1 is a possible D gene (5 bases). Germline V gene data show CDR1 as SGHDT and CDR2 as YYEEEE. This CDR3 has 14 residues. Trimming took off 4 bases at V and 0 bases at J, with 11 bases between the two ends. The CDR3 protein is CASSQQASSYEQYF. The CDR3 coding sequence is TGTGCCAGCAGCCAACAGGCTAGCTCCTACGAGCAGTACTTC.

This clone has just a few counts. V gene TRBV7-9 combines with J gene TRBJ2-6; no definite D call. Germline assignment: CDR1 SEHNR and CDR2 FQNEAQ (reference sequence). V lost 0 bases to trimming and J lost 4 bases, with 16 bases between them. The CDR3 extends over 18 amino acids. Here the CDR3 reads CASSLANDFERGANVLTF. DNA of the CDR3: TGTGCCAGCAGCTTAGCGAACGACTTCGAGAGGGGGGCCAACGTCCTGACTTTC.

This clone has only a few counts. The CDR3 region has the DNA TGTGCCAGCTACAGTTCAACTAATGAAAAACTGTTTTTT. It specifies CASYSSTNEKLFF. The chain employs TRBV2 and TRBJ1-4, with D unresolved. Looked up from germline, CDR1 is SNHLY and CDR2 is FYNNEI. The CDR3 has 13 residues. The V gene lost 8 bases and the J gene lost 0 bases, with 7 bases spanning the gap.

This clone was seen a few times. The rearrangement joins TRBV30 to TRBJ2-5; the D gene is possibly TRBD1 (6 bases). CDR3 length equals 13 residues. Trimming took 4 bases from V and 7 from J, leaving 16 bases between them. Germline V gives CDR1 GTSNPN, CDR2 SVGIG (reference sequence). The CDR3 DNA sequence: TGTGCCTGGACCCGGCAGGGGCGAACGACCCAGTACTTC. Encoded protein: CAWTRQGRTTQYF.

This chain connects TRBV30 to TRBJ2-7, with 10 positions matching TRBD2. Germline V gives CDR1 GTSNPN, CDR2 SVGIG (reference sequence). The CDR3 covers 14 residues. The V and J ends lost 4 bases and 3 bases, in that order; junction bases with no gene match: 6. This chain's CDR3 is CAWTRLAGVYEQYF. The CDR3 bases are TGTGCCTGGACTAGGCTAGCGGGGGTCTACGAGCAGTACTTC.

This clone was recorded a few times. The CDR3 DNA reads as TGTGCCAGCAGTGCCCCAGGGTTGGACCTCGTGGAGCAGTACTTC. Protein sequence: CASSAPGLDLVEQYF. This chain connects TRBV2 to TRBJ2-7; the D gene is possibly TRBD1 (5 bases). Deletions cut 4 bases from V and 7 bases from J, with 20 bases between. CDR1 is SNHLY, CDR2 FYNNEI, per germline. The CDR3 totals 15 residues.

This clone appeared a few times. The V and J genes are TRBV25-1 and TRBJ2-7; 7 positions agree with TRBD1. This CDR3 is 14 amino acids long. The V and J ends lost 2 bases and 3 bases, in that order; junction bases with no gene match: 4. Germline CDR1 reads MGHDK; CDR2 reads SYGVNS. DNA for the CDR3: TGTGCCAGCAGTGAACTGACAGGGTTCTACGAGCAGTACTTC. Amino acid sequence: CASSELTGFYEQYF.

This clone was observed a few times. The rearrangement uses TRBV23-1 and TRBJ1-6; 10 bases agree with TRBD1. TRBV23-1 is an ORF, and what it does is uncertain. Trimming took 4 bases from V and 4 from J; bases not matched to a gene: 13. The CDR3 has 19 amino acids. For the CDR3, the DNA is TGCGCCAGCAGTCCCGGGACAGGGGCCGGGGCAGGATATAATTCACCCCTCCACTTT. Its translation is CASSPGTGAGAGYNSPLHF.

This clone was recorded only once. The chain couples TRBV28 to TRBJ2-7; D remains unclear. This CDR3 has 13 residues. From germline, CDR1 is MDHEN and CDR2 SYDVKM. V was shortened by 4 bases and J by 2 bases, with 9 bases between the two germline ends. The DNA of the CDR3 is TGTGCCAGCAGTTCGGGTGTCCCCTACGAGCAGTACTTC. Encoded protein: CASSSGVPYEQYF.

This clone was detected only a few times. This sequence joins TRBV7-2 and TRBJ2-1; D gene ambiguous. Germline loops: CDR1 SGHTA, CDR2 FQGNSA. The CDR3 length is 12 residues. The ends were cut back, 2 bases at V and 9 bases at J, with 8 bases in the middle. The CDR3 region is CASSLRLAEQFF. The CDR3 coding sequence is TGTGCCAGCAGCTTAAGATTGGCTGAGCAGTTCTTC.

This clone was detected a few times. The V and J genes are TRBV14 and TRBJ2-3, with a weak D call TRBD1 (6 bases). Per the germline V gene, CDR1 is SGHDN and CDR2 is FVKESK. Deletions cut 1 base from V and 4 bases from J, with 15 bases between. The CDR3 spans 16 residues. For the CDR3, the DNA is TGTGCCAGCAGCCAAGTGACTGGGGGCGGCGCAGATACGCAGTATTTT. Protein sequence: CASSQVTGGGADTQYF.

The rearrangement uses TRBV5-8 and TRBJ1-5; 7 bases are shared with TRBD1. This CDR3 has 15 amino acids. CDR1 and CDR2 (germline): SGHTS, YDEGEE. Trimming removed 4 bases from V and 0 bases from J; junction bases left unmatched: 4. The CDR3 loop reads CASSLGTASNQPQHF. CDR3 DNA sequence: TGTGCCAGCAGCCTCGGGACAGCTAGCAATCAGCCCCAGCATTTT.